This is a list of T cell receptor beta chains from one sample in a study of cytomegalovirus exposure and HLA in healthy donors. Data came from immunoSEQ multiplex PCR; TCRdb stores just in-frame clones and leaves some out. This sample carries 200,000 or so clones, 80% to 85% of them seen once, and the ten largest clones take approximately 0.26%. The sequenced sample was PBMCs. The receptors shown here come from a boy younger than 18 in good health and CMV-seronegative. CDR3s include the opening cysteine and the closing phenylalanine or tryptophan. Each record gives: CDR3 protein, CDR3 DNA, clone size, J gene, D gene, V gene. D genes are given only for firm matches. Size tells how often a clone was seen (once, few, many) or the class of an expanded clone, and some rows leave it out.

CDR3: CASSLALGSSGNTIYF
DNA: TGTGCCAGCAGCTTAGCACTGGGGAGCTCTGGAAACACCATATATTTT
size: -
J: TRBJ1-3
D: -
V: TRBV7-9

CDR3: CASSHPTPDTQYF
DNA: TGTGCCAGCAGCCACCCCACTCCAGATACGCAGTATTTT
size: -
J: TRBJ2-3
D: -
V: TRBV5-4

CDR3: CASSPLAGGAGEQFF
DNA: TGTGCCAGCAGCCCCCTAGCGGGAGGGGCCGGTGAGCAGTTCTTC
size: -
J: TRBJ2-1
D: TRBD2
V: TRBV11-2

CDR3: CASSLWDRDPVKLFF
DNA: TGTGCCAGCAGCTTGTGGGACAGGGACCCGGTAAAACTGTTTTTT
size: -
J: TRBJ1-4
D: TRBD1
V: TRBV5-6

CDR3: CASSLVAGSKNIQYF
DNA: TGCGCCAGCAGCTTGGTAGCGGGTTCCAAAAACATTCAGTACTTC
size: -
J: TRBJ2-4
D: TRBD2
V: TRBV5-1

CDR3: CASSLGTGLETQYF
DNA: TGTGCTAGCAGCTTGGGGACAGGACTGGAGACCCAGTACTTC
size: once
J: TRBJ2-5
D: TRBD1
V: TRBV7-7

CDR3: CASSPPGGPTYNEQFF
DNA: TGTGCCAGCTCACCACCAGGGGGCCCTACCTACAATGAGCAGTTCTTC
size: -
J: TRBJ2-1
D: TRBD1
V: TRBV18

CDR3: CASSPRGEAFF
DNA: TGTGCCAGCAGTCCCAGGGGGGAAGCTTTCTTT
size: few
J: TRBJ1-1
D: TRBD1
V: TRBV28

CDR3: CASSSGSSGNTIYF
DNA: TGCGCCAGCAGTTCAGGGTCCTCTGGAAACACCATATATTTT
size: -
J: TRBJ1-3
D: -
V: TRBV5-1

CDR3: CASSQDLGGLAGVHGGHEQYF
DNA: TGTGCCAGCAGCCAAGATCTCGGTGGACTAGCGGGTGTACACGGGGGGCACGAGCAGTACTTC
size: -
J: TRBJ2-7
D: TRBD2
V: TRBV4-2

CDR3: CASSSGLAAREQYF
DNA: TGTGCCAGTAGCTCTGGACTAGCGGCCCGCGAGCAGTACTTC
size: -
J: TRBJ2-7
D: TRBD2
V: TRBV19

CDR3: CASSLSGGAGISEEQFF
DNA: TGTGCCAGCAGTTTAAGTGGCGGGGCCGGTATTTCAGAGGAGCAGTTCTTC
size: -
J: TRBJ2-1
D: -
V: TRBV28

CDR3: CASSLMTGGSYEQYF
DNA: TGTGCCAGCAGTTTGATGACAGGGGGCTCCTACGAGCAGTACTTC
size: once
J: TRBJ2-7
D: TRBD1
V: TRBV28

CDR3: CASSLRQGGGNYGYTF
DNA: TGCGCCAGCAGCTTGAGACAGGGGGGCGGCAACTATGGCTACACCTTC
size: -
J: TRBJ1-2
D: TRBD1
V: TRBV5-1

CDR3: CASSLVLAGALDNEQFF
DNA: TGCGCCAGCAGCTTGGTACTAGCGGGGGCCTTGGACAATGAGCAGTTCTTC
size: -
J: TRBJ2-1
D: TRBD2
V: TRBV5-1

CDR3: CASSSPLRGLWEQYF
DNA: TGTGCCAGCAGCTCCCCACTCAGGGGGCTGTGGGAGCAGTACTTC
size: -
J: TRBJ2-7
D: TRBD1
V: TRBV11-3

CDR3: CASSFPGLAGGPTGELFF
DNA: TGTGCCAGCAGTTTCCCCGGACTAGCGGGAGGGCCTACCGGGGAGCTGTTTTTT
size: -
J: TRBJ2-2
D: TRBD2
V: TRBV27

CDR3: CASSITGVNTEAFF
DNA: TGTGCCAGTAGTATAACAGGGGTAAACACTGAAGCTTTCTTT
size: -
J: TRBJ1-1
D: TRBD1
V: TRBV19

CDR3: CASSVTGKMEAFF
DNA: TGCGCCAGCAGTGTTACCGGGAAGATGGAAGCTTTCTTT
size: -
J: TRBJ1-1
D: -
V: TRBV10-2

CDR3: CASSPRVFPEAFF
DNA: TGTGCCAGCAGCCCACGGGTTTTTCCTGAAGCTTTCTTT
size: few
J: TRBJ1-1
D: -
V: TRBV13

CDR3: CASRVAGEVTGANVLTF
DNA: TGTGCCAGCAGGGTAGCGGGAGAGGTTACCGGGGCCAACGTCCTGACTTTC
size: -
J: TRBJ2-6
D: TRBD2
V: TRBV28

CDR3: CSVWENGYTF
DNA: TGCAGTGTTTGGGAGAATGGCTACACCTTC
size: -
J: TRBJ1-2
D: -
V: TRBV20-1

CDR3: CASRSLGVGPHNEQFF
DNA: TGTGCCAGTCGTAGCTTAGGGGTGGGGCCCCACAATGAGCAGTTCTTC
size: -
J: TRBJ2-1
D: -
V: TRBV19

CDR3: CSVEVPGGSEQYF
DNA: TGCAGCGTTGAAGTTCCGGGGGGAAGTGAGCAGTACTTC
size: -
J: TRBJ2-7
D: TRBD2
V: TRBV29-1

CDR3: CASSYRVAEAFF
DNA: TGCGCCAGCAGTTACAGGGTGGCTGAAGCTTTCTTT
size: few
J: TRBJ1-1
D: -
V: TRBV10-2

CDR3: CASSFRGVGRMNTEAFF
DNA: TGTGCCAGCAGCTTCCGGGGGGTAGGGCGAATGAACACTGAAGCTTTCTTT
size: -
J: TRBJ1-1
D: -
V: TRBV7-9

CDR3: CASSLQGANTEAFF
DNA: TGTGCCAGCAGTCTACAGGGGGCGAACACTGAAGCTTTCTTT
size: -
J: TRBJ1-1
D: TRBD1
V: TRBV28

CDR3: CASSVGSGLGTQYF
DNA: TGTGCCAGCAGTGTAGGCAGCGGATTGGGGACCCAGTACTTC
size: once
J: TRBJ2-5
D: -
V: TRBV28

CDR3: CATQGVGRNTEAFF
DNA: TGTGCCACCCAGGGGGTTGGTCGAAACACTGAAGCTTTCTTT
size: -
J: TRBJ1-1
D: TRBD1
V: TRBV2

CDR3: CAIMGSEDGYTF
DNA: TGTGCCATCATGGGGTCGGAGGATGGCTACACCTTC
size: -
J: TRBJ1-2
D: -
V: TRBV10-3

CDR3: CASSVTMNTEAFF
DNA: TGTGCCAGCTCAGTGACTATGAACACTGAAGCTTTCTTT
size: -
J: TRBJ1-1
D: -
V: TRBV27

CDR3: CASSYVGGGGYTF
DNA: TGTGCCAGCAGTTACGTCGGGGGGGGTGGCTACACCTTC
size: -
J: TRBJ1-2
D: -
V: TRBV6-5

CDR3: CASNELASSTDTQYF
DNA: TGCGCCAGCAACGAACTAGCGAGTAGCACAGATACGCAGTATTTT
size: -
J: TRBJ2-3
D: TRBD2
V: TRBV5-1

CDR3: CASRTGTRTGYTF
DNA: TGTGCCAGCAGAACCGGGACAAGGACTGGCTACACCTTC
size: -
J: TRBJ1-2
D: -
V: TRBV6-5

CDR3: CASNPEVGFGYTF
DNA: TGTGCCAGCAACCCCGAGGTGGGTTTTGGCTACACCTTC
size: -
J: TRBJ1-2
D: -
V: TRBV6-6

CDR3: CASSFSLGAAEKLFF
DNA: TGTGCCAGCAGTTTTTCTTTAGGGGCTGCTGAAAAACTGTTTTTT
size: -
J: TRBJ1-4
D: -
V: TRBV28

CDR3: CSVGLWREGYEQYF
DNA: TGCAGCGTGGGGCTATGGCGGGAGGGTTACGAGCAGTACTTC
size: once
J: TRBJ2-7
D: TRBD2
V: TRBV29-1

CDR3: CAWNPGAEGYTF
DNA: TGTGCCTGGAATCCAGGGGCCGAAGGCTACACCTTC
size: -
J: TRBJ1-2
D: -
V: TRBV30

CDR3: CASSYSWGGGTDTQYF
DNA: TGTGCCAGCAGTTACTCGTGGGGGGGCGGCACAGATACGCAGTATTTT
size: -
J: TRBJ2-3
D: -
V: TRBV6-6

CDR3: CASRGTVYGYTF
DNA: TGTGCCAGCAGGGGGACAGTTTATGGCTACACCTTC
size: -
J: TRBJ1-2
D: TRBD1
V: TRBV5-4

CDR3: CASSVGAEQYF
DNA: TGTGCCAGCAGCGTAGGCGCCGAGCAGTACTTC
size: few
J: TRBJ2-7
D: -
V: TRBV9

CDR3: CASSLVSTGSYEQYF
DNA: TGCGCCAGCAGCTTGGTTTCGACAGGGTCCTACGAGCAGTACTTC
size: -
J: TRBJ2-7
D: TRBD1
V: TRBV5-1

CDR3: CSALRTGNYGYTF
DNA: TGCAGCGCCCTTAGGACAGGCAACTATGGCTACACCTTC
size: -
J: TRBJ1-2
D: TRBD1
V: TRBV29-1

CDR3: CASSFSGLGEQFF
DNA: TGCGCCAGCAGCTTTTCAGGGCTCGGCGAGCAGTTCTTC
size: once
J: TRBJ2-1
D: -
V: TRBV5-1

CDR3: CAWTLDGGREKLFF
DNA: TGTGCCTGGACCCTAGACGGGGGGCGGGAAAAACTGTTTTTT
size: few
J: TRBJ1-4
D: -
V: TRBV30

CDR3: CASSFWSGALNTQYF
DNA: TGTGCCAGCAGCTTCTGGTCAGGGGCTCTGAATACGCAGTATTTT
size: -
J: TRBJ2-3
D: -
V: TRBV7-3

CDR3: CASSPGTSGKYEQFF
DNA: TGTGCCAGCTCACCGGGAACTAGCGGGAAGTATGAGCAGTTCTTC
size: -
J: TRBJ2-1
D: TRBD2
V: TRBV18

CDR3: CASSYGTGTLYEQYF
DNA: TGCGCCAGCAGCTACGGGACAGGGACCCTTTACGAGCAGTACTTC
size: -
J: TRBJ2-7
D: TRBD1
V: TRBV5-1

CDR3: CASSVDTNTEAFF
DNA: TGTGCCAGCAGCGTAGATACAAACACTGAAGCTTTCTTT
size: -
J: TRBJ1-1
D: -
V: TRBV9

CDR3: CASSQAFSGEQFF
DNA: TGTGCCAGCAGCCAAGCCTTTAGCGGGGAGCAGTTCTTC
size: once
J: TRBJ2-1
D: TRBD2
V: TRBV14

CDR3: CASSVVGGAEAFF
DNA: TGTGCCAGCAGCGTAGTAGGGGGCGCTGAAGCTTTCTTT
size: -
J: TRBJ1-1
D: TRBD1
V: TRBV9

CDR3: CAWSVLGGQYF
DNA: TGTGCCTGGAGTGTACTAGGAGGGCAGTACTTC
size: -
J: TRBJ2-7
D: -
V: TRBV30

CDR3: CAGSGTGTNEQFF
DNA: TGCGCCGGTTCCGGGACAGGGACTAATGAGCAGTTCTTC
size: -
J: TRBJ2-1
D: TRBD1
V: TRBV10-2

CDR3: CAWSLIRGSGNTIYF
DNA: TGTGCCTGGAGTCTAATCAGGGGCTCTGGAAACACCATATATTTT
size: -
J: TRBJ1-3
D: -
V: TRBV30

CDR3: CASLEGGISGLQETQYF
DNA: TGTGCCAGCCTAGAGGGAGGCATATCAGGCCTACAAGAGACCCAGTACTTC
size: -
J: TRBJ2-5
D: -
V: TRBV27

CDR3: CASSFGTDTQYF
DNA: TGTGCCAGCAGCTTCGGCACAGATACGCAGTATTTT
size: once
J: TRBJ2-3
D: -
V: TRBV9

CDR3: CASSAPGTGTYEQYF
DNA: TGCGCCAGCAGCGCACCCGGGACAGGGACCTACGAGCAGTACTTC
size: -
J: TRBJ2-7
D: TRBD1
V: TRBV4-1

CDR3: CASSLLQSSGNTIYF
DNA: TGTGCCAGCAGCTTGTTACAGAGCTCTGGAAACACCATATATTTT
size: -
J: TRBJ1-3
D: -
V: TRBV5-4

CDR3: CASSSRIPDTQYF
DNA: TGTGCCAGCAGTAGTCGAATCCCAGATACGCAGTATTTT
size: -
J: TRBJ2-3
D: -
V: TRBV7-8